Listed below are T cell receptor beta chains from one sample, sequenced in a study of blood T cell repertoires in COVID-19. Sequencing was performed with immunoSEQ multiplex PCR; in TCRdb, only in-frame clones are kept and a portion is missing. Of roughly 60,000 clones listed, roughly 74% are singletons. Sample: peripheral blood. The origin of the receptors is a human donor in a cohort sampled during active COVID-19. CDR3s include the opening cysteine and the closing phenylalanine or tryptophan. A D gene is named only where the DNA matches it firmly. Size is stated for part of the rows, as once, few or many counts, or as a class when the clone is expanded.

D gene	J gene	clone size	V gene	CDR3 protein	CDR3 DNA
TRBD1	TRBJ1-1	NA	TRBV2	CASSQTGDAFF	TGTGCCAGCAGTCAAACAGGGGACGCTTTCTTT
TRBD1	TRBJ1-6	NA	TRBV28	CASRTTGDSPLHF	TGTGCCAGCAGGACGACAGGGGATTCACCCCTCCACTTT
TRBD2	TRBJ2-1	NA	TRBV9	CASSFTSGGDNEQFF	TGTGCCAGCAGCTTTACTAGCGGGGGGGACAATGAGCAGTTCTTC
NA	TRBJ2-7	NA	TRBV29-1	CSVGDFYEQYF	TGCAGCGTTGGGGACTTCTACGAGCAGTACTTC
NA	TRBJ2-1	once	TRBV6-2/TRBV6-3	CASSSSGTSTYNEQFF	TGTGCCAGCAGTTCGTCCGGGACATCCACCTACAATGAGCAGTTCTTC
NA	TRBJ2-7	few	TRBV20-1	CTAGLDYEQYF	TGCACCGCGGGGCTCGACTACGAGCAGTACTTC
TRBD1	TRBJ2-1	NA	TRBV7-8	CASSSQGAISYNEQFF	TGTGCCAGCAGCTCACAGGGGGCTATCTCCTACAATGAGCAGTTCTTC
NA	TRBJ2-5	NA	TRBV6-5	CASRQGPETQYF	TGTGCCAGCAGGCAGGGCCCGGAGACCCAGTACTTC
NA	TRBJ1-1	NA	TRBV4-1	CASSYRTENTEAFF	TGCGCCAGCAGCTACAGGACGGAGAACACTGAAGCTTTCTTT
NA	TRBJ2-2	NA	TRBV3-1/TRBV3-2	CASSRLAINTGELFF	TGTGCCAGCAGCCGCCTAGCGATAAACACCGGGGAGCTGTTTTTT
TRBD1	TRBJ2-7	NA	TRBV7-3	CASSRDSSYEQYF	TGTGCCAGCAGCCGGGACAGTTCCTACGAGCAGTACTTC
NA	TRBJ1-4	NA	TRBV11-2	CASSPGLGAQTNEKLFF	TGTGCCAGCAGCCCGGGGTTGGGGGCGCAAACTAATGAAAAACTGTTTTTT
NA	TRBJ1-4	NA	TRBV18	CASSPPGGLFNEKLFF	TGTGCCAGCTCACCACCCGGTGGACTTTTTAATGAAAAACTGTTTTTT
TRBD1	TRBJ1-2	NA	TRBV6-4	CASSEGPGGTYGYTF	TGTGCCAGCAGTGAAGGGCCAGGGGGCACCTATGGCTACACCTTC
NA	TRBJ1-1	once	TRBV29-1	CSPNVIRGGRTEAFF	TGCAGCCCCAACGTAATCAGGGGTGGAAGGACTGAAGCTTTCTTT
NA	TRBJ2-7	NA	TRBV5-1	CASSLDGSSYEQYF	TGCGCCAGCAGCTTGGACGGGAGCTCCTACGAGCAGTACTTC
NA	TRBJ1-6	NA	TRBV5-4	CASSEGLINSPLHF	TGTGCCAGCAGCGAGGGACTCATAAATTCACCCCTCCACTTT
NA	TRBJ2-5	NA	TRBV5-1	CASRPPDSAGTQYF	TGCGCCAGCAGGCCCCCGGACAGTGCGGGGACCCAGTACTTC
NA	TRBJ2-7	few	TRBV27	CASSPRGSGREDEQYF	TGTGCCAGCAGTCCGAGGGGGAGCGGCCGGGAGGACGAGCAGTACTTC
NA	TRBJ1-4	once	TRBV2	CASSPRGGAYEKLFF	TGTGCCAGCAGCCCTCGGGGGGGGGCATATGAAAAACTGTTTTTT
NA	TRBJ2-7	NA	TRBV4-1	CASSQGKGQGPWEQYF	TGCGCCAGCAGCCAAGGTAAAGGGCAGGGTCCTTGGGAGCAGTACTTC
NA	TRBJ1-6	NA	TRBV30	CACTGFAYNSPLHF	TGTGCCTGTACGGGATTCGCCTATAATTCACCCCTCCACTTT
NA	TRBJ2-1	few	TRBV12-5	CASARDTAGEFF	TGTGCTAGTGCCCGCGACACGGCAGGGGAGTTCTTC
TRBD1	TRBJ1-4	NA	TRBV30	CAWSQKTGGYEKLFF	TGTGCCTGGAGTCAAAAGACAGGGGGCTATGAAAAACTGTTTTTT
NA	TRBJ1-6	NA	TRBV21-1	CATPGGRFSPLHF	TGTGCCACCCCGGGGGGCAGATTTTCACCCCTCCACTTT
TRBD1	TRBJ1-6	NA	TRBV19	CASSFQDRGNSPLHF	TGTGCCAGTAGTTTCCAGGACAGGGGCAATTCACCCCTCCACTTT
NA	TRBJ2-3	NA	TRBV10-1	CASSDGISTDTQYF	TGCGCCAGCAGTGACGGGATCAGCACAGATACGCAGTATTTT
NA	TRBJ1-3	NA	TRBV25-1	CASSITGGTRNTIYF	TGTGCCAGCAGTATTACCGGGGGGACCAGAAACACCATATATTTT
TRBD1	TRBJ2-2	NA	TRBV5-4	CASSRGQGTNTGELFF	TGTGCCAGCAGCCGGGGACAGGGGACGAACACCGGGGAGCTGTTTTTT
NA	TRBJ2-1	NA	TRBV21-1	CASSFDGGTSSYNEQFF	TGTGCCAGCAGCTTCGACGGGGGGACCTCCTCCTACAATGAGCAGTTCTTC
NA	TRBJ1-2	many	TRBV4-2	CASSQDTGNYGYTF	TGTGCCAGCAGCCAAGATACAGGGAACTATGGCTACACCTTC
TRBD2	TRBJ2-1	NA	TRBV9	CASSLETSGGAFGTYNEQFF	TGTGCCAGCAGCCTAGAGACTAGCGGGGGGGCCTTTGGTACCTACAATGAGCAGTTCTTC
TRBD1	TRBJ2-7	NA	TRBV6-6	CASSPRQGAAYEQYF	TGTGCCAGCAGCCCAAGACAGGGGGCAGCCTACGAGCAGTACTTC
TRBD1	TRBJ2-7	once	TRBV5-1	CASSLARDRGYEQYF	TGCGCCAGCAGCTTGGCCCGGGACAGGGGTTACGAGCAGTACTTC
NA	TRBJ1-1	NA	TRBV6-2/TRBV6-3	CASSDITLEAFF	TGTGCCAGCAGCGACATCACTCTTGAGGCTTTCTTT
TRBD2	TRBJ2-3	NA	TRBV7-3	CASSNLGLAADTQYF	TGTGCCAGCAGCAACCTGGGACTAGCCGCAGATACGCAGTATTTT
TRBD1	TRBJ2-2	many	TRBV5-1	CASGTGDDTGELFF	TGCGCCAGCGGGACAGGGGATGACACCGGGGAGCTGTTTTTT
NA	TRBJ1-3	NA	TRBV4-3	CASSQGSSPGNTIYF	TGCGCCAGCAGCCAGGGGTCTAGCCCTGGAAACACCATATATTTT
NA	TRBJ1-2	NA	TRBV29-1	CSVRQANGYTF	TGCAGCGTCAGACAGGCCAATGGCTACACCTTC
TRBD1	TRBJ2-2	NA	TRBV25-1	CASSEYQGADTGELFF	TGTGCCAGCAGTGAATATCAGGGGGCAGACACCGGGGAGCTGTTTTTT
TRBD2	TRBJ2-7	few	TRBV5-4	CASRPGLAGGMSYEQYF	TGTGCCAGCAGACCCGGACTAGCGGGAGGGATGTCCTACGAGCAGTACTTC
NA	TRBJ2-5	NA	TRBV7-3	CASSLVGGTQETQYF	TGTGCCAGCAGCTTAGTTGGCGGAACCCAAGAGACCCAGTACTTC
NA	TRBJ2-7	NA	TRBV12-3/TRBV12-4	CASSLVDSYEQYF	TGTGCCAGCAGTTTGGTAGACTCCTACGAGCAGTACTTC
NA	TRBJ1-2	NA	TRBV7-3	CASSSTGGTYGYTF	TGTGCCAGCAGCTCAACGGGGGGGACCTATGGCTACACCTTC
TRBD1	TRBJ1-6	NA	TRBV5-1	CASSTGQGSNSPLHF	TGCGCCAGCAGCACAGGACAGGGGAGTAATTCACCCCTCCACTTT
NA	TRBJ2-5	once	TRBV28	CASSTLEGGETQYF	TGTGCCAGCAGTACCCTGGAGGGCGGGGAGACCCAGTACTTC
TRBD2	TRBJ2-5	once	TRBV10-2	CASSNILAEGETQYF	TGCGCCAGCAGTAACATACTAGCGGAAGGAGAGACCCAGTACTTC
NA	TRBJ2-2	NA	TRBV14	CASSRLGEFGELFF	TGTGCCAGCAGCCGCCTAGGGGAATTCGGGGAGCTGTTTTTT
NA	TRBJ1-2	NA	TRBV3-1/TRBV3-2	CASSQSESAGYTF	TGTGCCAGCAGCCAAAGCGAATCGGCTGGCTACACCTTC
TRBD1	TRBJ2-5	NA	TRBV4-2	CASSPLGTGKIGEKTQYF	TGTGCCAGCAGCCCTCTAGGGACAGGGAAAATAGGCGAGAAGACCCAGTACTTC
NA	TRBJ2-2	NA	TRBV7-7	CASSVTGYGELFF	TGTGCTAGCAGCGTAACAGGTTACGGGGAGCTGTTTTTT